Listed here are 9 T cell receptor beta chains from one sample, sequenced in a study of cytomegalovirus exposure and HLA in healthy donors. Primers: 60 Vbeta forward and 13 Jbeta reverse. The protocol was immunoSEQ multiplex PCR, while the TCRdb copy is restricted to in-frame clones and leaves out a portion. Of under 250,000 clones detected, around 85% appear once; the ten largest clones hold 1% to 1.5%. The sequenced material came from PBMCs. The receptors were sampled from a human donor in good health.

The table lists this clone with a few counts. The chain has TRBV11-2 and TRBJ2-3; 8 bases are shared with TRBD2. The CDR3 extends over 17 amino acids. The germline gives CDR1 SGHAT, CDR2 FQNNGV. V was clipped by 2 bases and J by 3 bases; unmatched bases: 10. The CDR3 loop is CASSLFGLAGMTDTQYF. CDR3 nucleotide sequence: TGTGCCAGCAGCTTATTTGGGCTAGCGGGTATGACAGATACGCAGTATTTT. Filled out from reference TRBV11-2 and TRBJ2-3, the complete variable domain reads EAGVAQSPRYKIIEKRQSVAFWCNPISGHATLYWYQQILGQGPKLLIQFQNNGVVDDSQLPKDRFSAERLKGVDSTLKIQPAKLEDSAVYLCASSLFGLAGMTDTQYFGPGTRLTVL.

The genes are TRBV7-2 and TRBJ1-2; no reliable D call. Germline-derived CDR1 and CDR2 are SGHTA and FQGNSA. V was trimmed by 5 bases and J by 4 bases, leaving 20 bases between them. This CDR3 region has 16 residues. CDR3 loop: CASSPYVERPGYGYTF. The CDR3 DNA follows: TGTGCCAGCAGCCCCTACGTTGAGAGACCGGGCTATGGCTACACCTTC. Full variable domain (rest looked up from reference TRBV7-2 and TRBJ1-2): GAGVSQSPSNKVTEKGKDVELRCDPISGHTALYWYRQSLGQGLEFLIYFQGNSAPDKSGLPSDRFSAERTGGSVSTLTIQRTQQEDSAVYLCASSPYVERPGYGYTFGSGTRLTVV.

The chain joins TRBV5-1 to TRBJ2-1; 8 bases match TRBD2. The ends lost 7 bases at V and 0 bases at J; junction bases unmatched: 6. Germline V CDR1 and CDR2: SGHRS, YFSETQ. The CDR3 is made up of 15 amino acids. In DNA form, the CDR3 reads TGCGCCAGCTCGATAGCGGGAAGCTCCTACAATGAGCAGTTCTTC. Protein sequence: CASSIAGSSYNEQFF.

The chain employs TRBV6-6 and TRBJ2-5; 7 positions match TRBD2. The CDR3 is 13 residues long. Germline values: CDR1 MNHNY, CDR2 SVGAGI (reference sequence). V was clipped by 5 bases and J by 2 bases; unmatched bases: 2. CDR3 protein: CASSRGRQETQYF. CDR3 DNA sequence: TGTGCCAGCAGTCGCGGGAGACAAGAGACCCAGTACTTC.

This clone was found a few times. The chain carries TRBV5-4 and TRBJ2-2; possibly TRBD2 for D (6 bases). This CDR3 comprises 16 residues. Germline V lookup: CDR1 SGHNT, CDR2 YYREEE (reference sequence). V shed 0 bases and J shed 3 bases, with 12 bases lying between them. The CDR3 DNA reads TGTGCCAGCAGCTTGGGGGCGGGACGGGACACCGGGGAGCTGTTTTTT. Protein sequence: CASSLGAGRDTGELFF. The whole variable domain, remainder taken from reference TRBV5-4 and TRBJ2-2, is ETGVTQSPTHLIKTRGQQVTLRCSSQSGHNTVSWYQQALGQGPQFIFQYYREEENGRGNFPPRFSGLQFPNYSSELNVNALELDDSALYLCASSLGAGRDTGELFFGEGSRLTVL.

The rearrangement joins TRBV4-2 to TRBJ2-7, with TRBD2 as a possible D gene (7 bases). V was shortened by 1 base and J by 1 base, with 14 bases between the two germline ends. Germline loops: CDR1 LGHNA, CDR2 YNFKEQ. CDR3 size: 16 residues. As DNA, the CDR3 is TGTGCCAGCAGCCAAGGGGGGCTAGCGGAGTCCTACGAGCAGTACTTC. Translated, it gives CASSQGGLAESYEQYF.

The rearrangement joins TRBV30 to TRBJ2-5, with 7 bases aligning to TRBD1. V shed 2 bases and J 5 bases; nucleotides not matched to a gene: 8. The CDR3 runs 14 residues. Germline assignment: CDR1 GTSNPN and CDR2 SVGIG (reference sequence). The CDR3 sequence is CAWSHGTVEETQYF. CDR3 DNA: TGTGCCTGGAGTCATGGGACAGTGGAGGAGACCCAGTACTTC. Filled out from reference TRBV30 and TRBJ2-5, the complete variable domain reads SQTIHQWPATLVQPVGSPLSLECTVEGTSNPNLYWYRQAAGRGLQLLFYSVGIGQISSEVPQNLSASRPQDRQFILSSKKLLLSDSGFYLCAWSHGTVEETQYFGPGTRLLVL.

The rearrangement uses TRBV7-6 and TRBJ2-2; possibly TRBD2 for D (6 bases). V was pared by 4 bases and J by 6 bases, with 12 bases between. Germline V gives CDR1 SGHVS, CDR2 FNYEAQ. The CDR3 spans 14 residues. The CDR3 DNA reads as TGTGCCAGCAGCTCGGGACGCGGGGCCGGGGAGCTGTTTTTT. Its protein product is CASSSGRGAGELFF.

The gene calls are TRBV6-5 and TRBJ2-1; 10 nucleotides agree with TRBD2. J gave up 7 bases and V 0 bases, and 3 bases lay outside the gene matches. The germline gives CDR1 MNHEY, CDR2 SVGAGI. The CDR3 is made up of 15 amino acids. CDR3 sequence (DNA): TGTGCCAGCAGTTACTCAGCGGGAGGGGCGAATGAGCAGTTCTTC. It yields the protein CASSYSAGGANEQFF.